This T cell receptor (beta chain) is from a study of neoadjuvant nivolumab and ipilimumab in lung cancer. The data were produced by immunoSEQ multiplex PCR, yet TCRdb's version contains in-frame clones alone and is incomplete. The table includes about 28,000 clones, about 83% detected once. About this clone itself: Antigen: not known.

The CDR3 spans 15 residues. CDR1 and CDR2 from the germline V gene are SGHAT and FQNNGV. V lost 6 bases and J lost 4; bases outside the gene matches: 8. Study-level findings and limits: Only two of four nivolumab-treated tumors gained richness and clonality by surgery.

This specimen was tumor tissue, taken after neoadjuvant nivolumab, alone or with ipilimumab, at or shortly before surgery. The rearrangement links TRBV11-2 to TRBJ1-2; TRBD1 matches at 10 bases. The sequence was obtained from an adult with non-small cell lung cancer. CDR3 DNA sequence: TGTGCCAGCAGGCGGGGGACAGGGGAGGGCTATGGCTACACCTTC. Translating gives CASRRGTGEGYGYTF.